Below, one TCR beta chain is given with its context. The antigen is unknown. The CDR3 totals 15 residues. Trimming removed 0 bases at V and 7 bases at J, with 15 bases between. Germline-derived CDR1 and CDR2 are MNHEY and SMNVEV (reference sequence). The data stem from a study of beta chain features in type 1 diabetes. Study results and caveats: cDNA-based sequencing might over-represent cells highly expressing TCR. Among all four CD4+ subsets, Type 1 diabetes patients had TCRB CDR3s that were moderately but significantly shorter. The naive, central memory and Treg TCRB repertoires of patients appeared to be more similar to one another than those of healthy donors.

The authors reverse transcribed all of the isolated RNA, so sequencing captured expressed TCRB transcripts. Clones were read by immunoSEQ multiplex PCR, and TCRdb kept only the in-frame ones, dropping some. The table records tens of thousands of clones, roughly 50% of them present only once. J is TRBJ2-5 and V is TRBV27; D ambiguous. The sequencing sample was made of stem cell memory CD4+ T cells from blood. The TCR was taken from a woman aged 30 to 39 in good health. CDR3 in amino acids: CASSLSTLVWRTQYF. The CDR3 DNA is TGTGCCAGCAGTTTATCCACCCTGGTCTGGAGGACCCAGTACTTC.